This entry features one T cell receptor (beta chain) sequence. Its antigen is undetermined. CDR1 and CDR2 from the germline V gene are SGHTA and FQGTGA. After removal of 5 bases from V and 2 bases from J, the junction contained 3 bases not matched to a gene. The CDR3 is made up of 15 amino acids. The data were produced by immunoSEQ multiplex PCR, yet TCRdb's version contains in-frame clones alone and is incomplete. This table has fewer than 25,000 clones, 86% appearing once. The sample comes from a study of OX40 agonist ivuxolimab in advanced cancers. Study-level background: In this cohort, patients received ivuxolimab, an agonistic anti-OX40 (CD134) antibody. Study-wide points: CD8+ T cells averaged more expanded clones than CD4+. Circulating CD4+ and CD8+ T cells showed clonal expansion by week 6 at 0.1 to 3.0 mg/kg.

This receptor was taken from an adult with an advanced solid tumor such as melanoma, head and neck, liver or kidney cancer. The rearrangement links TRBV7-3 to TRBJ2-5; 12 bases align to TRBD2. Sequenced here: CD4+ or CD8+ T cells sorted from blood, sampled in a trial of the OX40 agonist ivuxolimab. The CDR3 spells CASSPGTSGQETQYF. The DNA of the CDR3 is TGTGCCAGCAGCCCTGGGACTAGCGGGCAAGAGACCCAGTACTTC.